The 7 T cell receptor beta chains below come from one sample, sequenced in a study of cytomegalovirus exposure and HLA in healthy donors. Primers for the PCR totalled 60 Vbeta and 13 Jbeta. Data came from immunoSEQ multiplex PCR; TCRdb stores just in-frame clones and leaves some out. This sample has 130,000 to 150,000 clones, with roughly 80% found just once. Sequencing was done on a sample of PBMCs. These receptors all stem from a woman in her forties in good health and CMV-seropositive.

V usage is TRBV6-1 and J usage is TRBJ1-3; 7 bases agree with TRBD1. The ends lost 4 bases at V and 0 bases at J; junction bases unmatched: 6. Per germline, CDR1 MNHNS and CDR2 SASEGT. The CDR3 is made up of 16 amino acids. The DNA for the CDR3 is TGTGCCAGCAGTGTCGGACAGGTGAACTCTGGAAACACCATATATTTT. This codes for CASSVGQVNSGNTIYF.

J is TRBJ2-3 and V is TRBV7-2; D unresolved. CDR1 and CDR2 from the germline V gene are SGHTA and FQGNSA. The CDR3 is 15 amino acids. The V end was cut by 0 bases, the J end by 1 base, with 8 bases between. The CDR3 spells CASSLAGWGTDTQYF. DNA for the CDR3: TGTGCCAGCAGCTTAGCGGGCTGGGGCACAGATACGCAGTATTTT.

This chain joins TRBV11-3 and TRBJ2-3, with TRBD2 identical over 7 bases. The CDR3 length is 13 residues. The V gene end was trimmed by 5 bases and the J gene end by 5 bases; junction bases not matched to a gene: 4. Germline CDR1 reads SGHNT; CDR2 reads YENEEA. CDR3 protein: CASSDRGVDTQYF. CDR3 bases: TGTGCCAGCAGCGATCGGGGGGTAGATACGCAGTATTTT.

The DNA for the CDR3 is TGTGCCAGTAGTATCAGCGGGGGGCCGTATGAGCAGTTCTTC. Translating gives CASSISGGPYEQFF. The chain uses TRBV19 and TRBJ2-1; TRBD2 matches 9 bases. The CDR3 consists of 14 residues. V gave up 3 bases and J gave up 8 bases; unmatched junction bases: 5. In germline, CDR1 is LNHDA, CDR2 SQIVND (reference sequence).

The CDR3, as DNA: TGTGCCAGCAGCGTAGGTATGACAGTCAACTCCTACGAGCAGTACTTC. It encodes CASSVGMTVNSYEQYF. This chain uses TRBV9 with TRBJ2-7; possible D gene TRBD1, 5 bases. This CDR3 spans 16 amino acids. The ends were cut back, 0 bases at V and 0 bases at J, with 13 bases in the middle. Germline V lookup: CDR1 SGDLS, CDR2 YYNGEE.

The chain links TRBV4-2 to TRBJ2-2, with D unclear. CDR1 and CDR2 from the germline V gene are LGHNA and YNFKEQ. V lost 0 bases and J 3 bases, leaving 8 bases between the germline ends. The CDR3 covers 15 residues. The CDR3 sequence is CASSQDATYTGELFF. DNA of the CDR3: TGTGCCAGCAGCCAAGACGCTACCTACACCGGGGAGCTGTTTTTT.

The V gene is TRBV4-3, the J gene TRBJ2-3, with D possibly TRBD2 on 6 matching bases. The CDR3 runs to 14 residues. CDR1 is LGHNA and CDR2 is YSLEER in the germline V gene. Trimming took 0 bases from V and 4 from J, leaving 8 bases between them. As DNA, the CDR3 is TGCGCCAGCAGCCAAGATTGGGGGGCAGATACGCAGTATTTT. As protein: CASSQDWGADTQYF.